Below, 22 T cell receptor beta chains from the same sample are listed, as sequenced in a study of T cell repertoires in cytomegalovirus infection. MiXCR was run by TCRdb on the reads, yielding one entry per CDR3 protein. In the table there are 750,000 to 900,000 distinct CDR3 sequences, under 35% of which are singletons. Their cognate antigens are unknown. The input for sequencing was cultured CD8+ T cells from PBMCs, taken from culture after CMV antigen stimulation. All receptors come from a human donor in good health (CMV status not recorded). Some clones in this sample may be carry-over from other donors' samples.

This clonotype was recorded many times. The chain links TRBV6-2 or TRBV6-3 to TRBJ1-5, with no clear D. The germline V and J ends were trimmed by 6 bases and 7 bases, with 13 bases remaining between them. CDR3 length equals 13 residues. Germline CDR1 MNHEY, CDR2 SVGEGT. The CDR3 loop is CASSERVGQPQHF. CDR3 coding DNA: TGTGCCAGCAGCGAGAGGGTTGGACAGCCCCAGCATTTT.

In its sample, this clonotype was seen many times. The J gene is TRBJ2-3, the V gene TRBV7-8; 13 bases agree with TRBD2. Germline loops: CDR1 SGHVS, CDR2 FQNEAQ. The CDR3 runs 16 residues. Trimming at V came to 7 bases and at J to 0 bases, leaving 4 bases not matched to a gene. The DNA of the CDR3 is TGTGCCAGCAACGGACTAGCGGGGGCCAGCACAGATACGCAGTATTTT. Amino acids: CASNGLAGASTDTQYF.

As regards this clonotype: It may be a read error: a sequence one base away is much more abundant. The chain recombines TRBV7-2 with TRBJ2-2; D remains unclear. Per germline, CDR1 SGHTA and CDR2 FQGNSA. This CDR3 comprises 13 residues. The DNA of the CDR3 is TGTGCCAACAGCAAGGACCGCACCGGGGAGCTGTTTTTT. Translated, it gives CANSKDRTGELFF.

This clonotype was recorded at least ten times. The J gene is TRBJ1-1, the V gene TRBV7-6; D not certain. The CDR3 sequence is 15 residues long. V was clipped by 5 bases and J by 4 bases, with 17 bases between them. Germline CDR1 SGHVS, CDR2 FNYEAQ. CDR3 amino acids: CASSPPGPSGTEAFF. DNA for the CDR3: TGTGCCAGCAGCCCCCCAGGTCCCTCTGGCACTGAAGCTTTCTTT.

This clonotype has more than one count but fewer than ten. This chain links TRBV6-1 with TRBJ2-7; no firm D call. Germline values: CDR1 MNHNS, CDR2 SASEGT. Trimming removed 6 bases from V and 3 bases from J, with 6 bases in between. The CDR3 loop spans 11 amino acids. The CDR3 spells CASSGNYEQYV. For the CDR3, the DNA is TGTGCCAGCAGCGGAAACTACGAGCAGTACGTC.

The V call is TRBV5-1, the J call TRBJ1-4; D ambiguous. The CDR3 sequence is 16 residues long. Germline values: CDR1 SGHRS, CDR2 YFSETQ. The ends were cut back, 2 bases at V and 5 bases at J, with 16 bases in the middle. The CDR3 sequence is CASSLWRAKGNEKLFF. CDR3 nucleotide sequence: TGCGCCAGCAGCTTATGGAGGGCGAAGGGAAATGAAAAACTGTTTTTT.

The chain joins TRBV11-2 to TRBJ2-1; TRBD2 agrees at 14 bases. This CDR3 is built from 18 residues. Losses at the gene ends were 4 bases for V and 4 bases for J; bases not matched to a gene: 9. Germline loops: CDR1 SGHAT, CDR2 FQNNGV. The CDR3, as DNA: TGTGCCAGCAGCTCGCATGGGACTAGCGGGGGCCCTTACAATGAGCAGTTCTTC. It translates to CASSSHGTSGGPYNEQFF. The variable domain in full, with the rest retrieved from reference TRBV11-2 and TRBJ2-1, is EAGVAQSPRYKIIEKRQSVAFWCNPISGHATLYWYQQILGQGPKLLIQFQNNGVVDDSQLPKDRFSAERLKGVDSTLKIQPAKLEDSAVYLCASSSHGTSGGPYNEQFFGPGTRLTVL.

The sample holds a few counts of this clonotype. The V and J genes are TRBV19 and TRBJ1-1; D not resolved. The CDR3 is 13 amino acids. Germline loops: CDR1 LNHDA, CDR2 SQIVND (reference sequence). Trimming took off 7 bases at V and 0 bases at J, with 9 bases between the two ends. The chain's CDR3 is CASNSGMNTEAFF. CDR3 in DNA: TGTGCCAGTAATTCGGGCATGAACACTGAAGCTTTCTTT.

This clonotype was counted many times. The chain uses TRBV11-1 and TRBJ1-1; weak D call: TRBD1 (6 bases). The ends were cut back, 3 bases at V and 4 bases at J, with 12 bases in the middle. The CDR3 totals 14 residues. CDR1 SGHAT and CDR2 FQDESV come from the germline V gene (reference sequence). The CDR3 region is CASSLRQEGTEAFF. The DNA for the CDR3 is TGTGCCAGCAGCTTGCGACAGGAGGGCACTGAAGCTTTCTTT.

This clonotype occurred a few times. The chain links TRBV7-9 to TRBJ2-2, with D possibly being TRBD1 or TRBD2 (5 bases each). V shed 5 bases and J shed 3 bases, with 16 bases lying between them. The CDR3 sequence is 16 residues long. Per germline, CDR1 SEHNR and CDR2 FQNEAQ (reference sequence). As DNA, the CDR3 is TGTGCCAGCAGCCCCCAAGGGACGTATTACACCGGGGAGCTGTTTTTT. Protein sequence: CASSPQGTYYTGELFF.

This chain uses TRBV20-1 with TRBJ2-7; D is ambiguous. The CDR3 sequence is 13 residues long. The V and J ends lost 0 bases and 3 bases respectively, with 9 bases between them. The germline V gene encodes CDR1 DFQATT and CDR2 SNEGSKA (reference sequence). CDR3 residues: CSARDLGNYEQYF. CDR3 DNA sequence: TGCAGTGCTAGAGATTTAGGGAACTACGAGCAGTACTTC.

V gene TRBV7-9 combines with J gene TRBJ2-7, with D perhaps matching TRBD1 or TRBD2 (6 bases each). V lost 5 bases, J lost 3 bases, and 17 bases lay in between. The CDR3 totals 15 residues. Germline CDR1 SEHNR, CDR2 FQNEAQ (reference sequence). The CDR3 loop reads CASSARDKINYEQYF. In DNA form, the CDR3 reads TGTGCCAGCAGCGCGCGGGACAAAATAAACTACGAGCAGTACTTC.

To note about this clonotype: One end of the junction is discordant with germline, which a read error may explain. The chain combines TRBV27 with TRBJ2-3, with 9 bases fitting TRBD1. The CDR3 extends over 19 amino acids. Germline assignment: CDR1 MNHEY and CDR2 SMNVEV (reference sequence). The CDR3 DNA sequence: TGTGCCAGCCGGGGTCCGGGACAGGGCCCAAGTGTTCTCACAGATACTCAGTATTTT. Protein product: CASRGPGQGPSVLTDTQYF.

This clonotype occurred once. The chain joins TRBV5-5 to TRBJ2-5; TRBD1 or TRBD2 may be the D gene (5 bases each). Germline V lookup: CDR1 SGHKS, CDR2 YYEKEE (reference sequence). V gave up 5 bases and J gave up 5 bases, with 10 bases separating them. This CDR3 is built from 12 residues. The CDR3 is CASRWDAETQYF. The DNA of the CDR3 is TGTGCCAGCAGGTGGGACGCGGAGACCCAGTACTTC.

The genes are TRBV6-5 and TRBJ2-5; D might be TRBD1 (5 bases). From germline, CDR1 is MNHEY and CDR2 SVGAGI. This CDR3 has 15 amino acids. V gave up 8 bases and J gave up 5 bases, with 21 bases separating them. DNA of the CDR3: TGTGCCAGCTCTCCCTCCTTAGGGGCCGGGGAGACCCAGTACTTC. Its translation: CASSPSLGAGETQYF.

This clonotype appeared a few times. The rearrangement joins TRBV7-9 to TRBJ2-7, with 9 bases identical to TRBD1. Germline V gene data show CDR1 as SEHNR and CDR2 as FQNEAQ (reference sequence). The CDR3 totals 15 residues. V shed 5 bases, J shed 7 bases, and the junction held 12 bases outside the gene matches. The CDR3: CASSHRDRAGYEQYF. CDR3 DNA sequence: TGTGCCAGCAGCCATCGGGACAGGGCCGGATATGAGCAGTACTTC.

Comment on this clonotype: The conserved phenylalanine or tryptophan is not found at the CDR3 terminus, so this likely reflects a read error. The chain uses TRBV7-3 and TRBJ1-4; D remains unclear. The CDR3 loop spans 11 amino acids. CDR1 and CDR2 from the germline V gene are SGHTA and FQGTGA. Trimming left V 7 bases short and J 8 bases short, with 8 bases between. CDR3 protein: CASNSGEKLFS. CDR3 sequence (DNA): TGTGCCAGCAATTCGGGGGAAAAACTGTTTTCT.

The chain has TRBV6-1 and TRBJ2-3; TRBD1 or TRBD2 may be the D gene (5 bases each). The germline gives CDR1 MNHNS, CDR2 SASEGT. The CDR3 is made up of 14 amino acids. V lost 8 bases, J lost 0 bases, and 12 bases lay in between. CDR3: CASPGPPSTDTQYF. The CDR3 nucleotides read TGTGCCAGCCCGGGACCCCCGAGCACAGATACGCAGTATTTT.

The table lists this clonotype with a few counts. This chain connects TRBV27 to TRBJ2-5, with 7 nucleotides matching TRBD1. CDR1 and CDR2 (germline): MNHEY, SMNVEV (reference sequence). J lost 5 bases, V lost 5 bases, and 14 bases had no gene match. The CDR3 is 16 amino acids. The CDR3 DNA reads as TGTGCCAGCAGTCCCGGAACCGTCCGCAGGGGGGAGACCCAGTACTTC. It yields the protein CASSPGTVRRGETQYF.

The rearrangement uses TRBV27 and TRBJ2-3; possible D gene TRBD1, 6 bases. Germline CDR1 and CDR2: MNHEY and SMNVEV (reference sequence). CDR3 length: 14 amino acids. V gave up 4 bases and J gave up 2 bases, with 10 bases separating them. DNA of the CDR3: TGTGCCAGCAGTTGGGACACCTACACAGATACGCAGTATTTT. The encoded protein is CASSWDTYTDTQYF.

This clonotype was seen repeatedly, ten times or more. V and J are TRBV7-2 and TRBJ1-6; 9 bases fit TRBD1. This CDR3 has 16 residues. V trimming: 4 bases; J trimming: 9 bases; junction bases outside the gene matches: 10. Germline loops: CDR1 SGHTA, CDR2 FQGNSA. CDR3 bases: TGTGCCAGCAGCTCAGCACAGGGGGCTAGGGGTTCACCCCTCCACTTT. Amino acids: CASSSAQGARGSPLHF.

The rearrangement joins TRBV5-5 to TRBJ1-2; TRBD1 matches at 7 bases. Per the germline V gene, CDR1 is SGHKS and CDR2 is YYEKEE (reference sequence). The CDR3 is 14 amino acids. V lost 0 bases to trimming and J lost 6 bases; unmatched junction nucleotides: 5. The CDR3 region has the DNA TGTGCCAGCAGCTTGGTTGGGACAGCAAATGGCTACACCTTC. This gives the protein CASSLVGTANGYTF.